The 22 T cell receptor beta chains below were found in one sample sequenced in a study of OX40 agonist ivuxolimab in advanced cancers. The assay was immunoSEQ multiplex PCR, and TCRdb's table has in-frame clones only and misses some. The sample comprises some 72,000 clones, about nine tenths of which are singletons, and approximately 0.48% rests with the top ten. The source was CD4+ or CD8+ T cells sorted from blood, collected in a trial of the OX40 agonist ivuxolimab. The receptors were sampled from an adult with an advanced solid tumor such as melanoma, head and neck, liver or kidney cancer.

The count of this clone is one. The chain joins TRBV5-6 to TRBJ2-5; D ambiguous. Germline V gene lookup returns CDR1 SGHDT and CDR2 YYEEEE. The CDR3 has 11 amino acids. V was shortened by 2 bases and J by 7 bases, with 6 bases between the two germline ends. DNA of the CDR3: TGTGCCAGCAGCTTTTCAGGGACCCAGTACTTC. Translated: CASSFSGTQYF.

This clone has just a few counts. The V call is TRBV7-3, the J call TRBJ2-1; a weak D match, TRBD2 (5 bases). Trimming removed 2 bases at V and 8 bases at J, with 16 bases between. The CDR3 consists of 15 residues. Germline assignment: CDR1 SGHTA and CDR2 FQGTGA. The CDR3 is CASSLSRSGIDEQFF. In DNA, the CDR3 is TGTGCCAGCAGCTTATCTCGCTCCGGGATCGATGAGCAGTTCTTC.

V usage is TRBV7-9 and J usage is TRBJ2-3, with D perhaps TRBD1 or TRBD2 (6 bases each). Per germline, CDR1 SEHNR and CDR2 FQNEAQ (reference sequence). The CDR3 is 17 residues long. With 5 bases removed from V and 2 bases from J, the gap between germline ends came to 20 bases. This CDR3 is CASSRGLGGSVTDTQYF. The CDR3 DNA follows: TGTGCCAGCAGCCGGGGGCTCGGGGGTAGCGTCACAGATACGCAGTATTTT.

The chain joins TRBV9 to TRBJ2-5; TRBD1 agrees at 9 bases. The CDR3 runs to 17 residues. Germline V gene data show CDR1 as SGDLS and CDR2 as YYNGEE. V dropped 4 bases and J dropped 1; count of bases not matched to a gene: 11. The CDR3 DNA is TGTGCCAGCAGCCCTTCCCACGGGGGACAGGGCCAAGAGACCCAGTACTTC. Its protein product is CASSPSHGGQGQETQYF.

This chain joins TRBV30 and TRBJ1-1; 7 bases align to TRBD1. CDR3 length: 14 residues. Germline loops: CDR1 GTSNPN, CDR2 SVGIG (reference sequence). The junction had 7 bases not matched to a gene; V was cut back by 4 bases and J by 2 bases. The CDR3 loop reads CAWTQTGLNTEAFF. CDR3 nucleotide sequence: TGTGCCTGGACCCAGACAGGGCTAAACACTGAAGCTTTCTTT.

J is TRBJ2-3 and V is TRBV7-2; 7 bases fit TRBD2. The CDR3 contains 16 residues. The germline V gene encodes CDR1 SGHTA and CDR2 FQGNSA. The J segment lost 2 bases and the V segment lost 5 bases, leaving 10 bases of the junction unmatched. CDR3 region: CASSARGGTNTDTQYF. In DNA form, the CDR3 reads TGTGCCAGCAGCGCCCGGGGCGGGACTAACACAGATACGCAGTATTTT. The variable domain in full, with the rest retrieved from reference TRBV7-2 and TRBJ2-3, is GAGVSQSPSNKVTEKGKDVELRCDPISGHTALYWYRQSLGQGLEFLIYFQGNSAPDKSGLPSDRFSAERTGGSVSTLTIQRTQQEDSAVYLCASSARGGTNTDTQYFGPGTRLTVL.

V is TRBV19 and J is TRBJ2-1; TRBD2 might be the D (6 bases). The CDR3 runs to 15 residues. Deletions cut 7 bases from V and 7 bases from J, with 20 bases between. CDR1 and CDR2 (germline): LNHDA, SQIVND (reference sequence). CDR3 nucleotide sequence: TGTGCCAGTAAAATTAGCGGACCACGGGAAAATGAGCAGTTCTTC. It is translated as CASKISGPRENEQFF.

CDR3 protein: CASRGMPREAKNIQYF. The DNA of the CDR3 is TGTGCCAGCAGGGGGATGCCCCGAGAGGCCAAAAACATTCAGTACTTC. The chain combines TRBV28 with TRBJ2-4; D remains ambiguous. This CDR3 comprises 16 residues. The germline CDR1 and CDR2 sequences are MDHEN and SYDVKM. Trimming removed 6 bases at V and 1 base at J, with 16 bases between.

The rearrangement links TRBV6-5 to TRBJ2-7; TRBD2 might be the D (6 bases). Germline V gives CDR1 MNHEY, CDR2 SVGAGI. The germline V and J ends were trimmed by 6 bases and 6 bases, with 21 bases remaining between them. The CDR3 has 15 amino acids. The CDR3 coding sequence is TGTGCCAGCAGCCCACCCACCGGGAGCCAGGGCGAGCAGTACTTC. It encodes CASSPPTGSQGEQYF.

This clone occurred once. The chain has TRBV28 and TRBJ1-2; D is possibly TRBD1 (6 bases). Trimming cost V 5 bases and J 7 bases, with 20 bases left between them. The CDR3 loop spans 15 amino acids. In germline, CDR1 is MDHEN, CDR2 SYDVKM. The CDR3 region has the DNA TGTGCCAGCAGTCCCCCGGGACAAGGTGGGAGTGGCTACACCTTC. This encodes CASSPPGQGGSGYTF.

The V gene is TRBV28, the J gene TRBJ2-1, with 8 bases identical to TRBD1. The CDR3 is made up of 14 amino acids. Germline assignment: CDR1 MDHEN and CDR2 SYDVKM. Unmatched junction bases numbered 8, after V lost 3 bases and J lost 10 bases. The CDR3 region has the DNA TGTGCCAGCAGTTTGTTACAGGGGGTCCGGGAGCAGTTCTTC. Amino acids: CASSLLQGVREQFF.

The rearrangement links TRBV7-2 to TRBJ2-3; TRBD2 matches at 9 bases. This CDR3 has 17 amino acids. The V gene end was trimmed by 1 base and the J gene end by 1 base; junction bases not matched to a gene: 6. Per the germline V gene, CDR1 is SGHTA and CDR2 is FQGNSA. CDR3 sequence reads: CASSLDRGRGGTDTQYF. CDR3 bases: TGTGCCAGCAGCTTAGACCGCGGGAGGGGGGGCACAGATACGCAGTATTTT.

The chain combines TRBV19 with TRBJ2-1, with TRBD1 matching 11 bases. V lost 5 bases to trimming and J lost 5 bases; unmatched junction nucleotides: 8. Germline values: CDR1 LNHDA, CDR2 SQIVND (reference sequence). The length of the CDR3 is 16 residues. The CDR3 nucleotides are TGTGCCAGTAGTTGGGGCTGGGACAGGGGGAACAATGAGCAGTTCTTC. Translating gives CASSWGWDRGNNEQFF.

The CDR3 DNA follows: TGCGCCAGCAGCCAAGTACAGCGGAGCGGGGCAGATACGCAGTATTTT. It translates to CASSQVQRSGADTQYF. The J gene is TRBJ2-3, the V gene TRBV4-3, with 7 bases that match TRBD2. Germline loops: CDR1 LGHNA, CDR2 YSLEER. This CDR3 is built from 16 residues. Trimming cost V 1 base and J 4 bases; bases outside gene matches: 8.

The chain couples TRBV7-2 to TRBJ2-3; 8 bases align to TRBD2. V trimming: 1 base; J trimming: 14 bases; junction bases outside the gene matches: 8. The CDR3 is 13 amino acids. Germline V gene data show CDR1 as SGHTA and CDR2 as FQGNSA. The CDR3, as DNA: TGTGCCAGCAGCTTAGGGGAGGGGACTAGTTCGTATTTT. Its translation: CASSLGEGTSSYF. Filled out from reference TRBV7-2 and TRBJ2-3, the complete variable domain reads GAGVSQSPSNKVTEKGKDVELRCDPISGHTALYWYRQSLGQGLEFLIYFQGNSAPDKSGLPSDRFSAERTGGSVSTLTIQRTQQEDSAVYLCASSLGEGTSSYFGPGTRLTVL.

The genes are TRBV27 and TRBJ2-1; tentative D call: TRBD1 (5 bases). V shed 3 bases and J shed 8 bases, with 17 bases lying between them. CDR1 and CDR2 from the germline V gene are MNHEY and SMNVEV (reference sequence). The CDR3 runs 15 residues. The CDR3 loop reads CASSFRQGSKDEQFF. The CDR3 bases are TGTGCCAGCAGTTTCCGGCAGGGTTCAAAGGATGAGCAGTTCTTC.

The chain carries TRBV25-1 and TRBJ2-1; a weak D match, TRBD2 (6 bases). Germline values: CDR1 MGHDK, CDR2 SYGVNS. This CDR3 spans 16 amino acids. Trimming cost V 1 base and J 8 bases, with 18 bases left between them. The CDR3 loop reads CASSESRRLGFHEQFF. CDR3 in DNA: TGTGCCAGCAGTGAATCCCGGAGACTAGGATTCCATGAGCAGTTCTTC.

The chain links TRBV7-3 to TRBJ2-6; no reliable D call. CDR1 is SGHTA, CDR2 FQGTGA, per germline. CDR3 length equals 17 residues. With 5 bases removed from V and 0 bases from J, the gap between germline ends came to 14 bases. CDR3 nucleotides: TGTGCCAGCAGCCCAAGCAAGGGCAACTCTGGGGCCAACGTCCTGACTTTC. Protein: CASSPSKGNSGANVLTF.

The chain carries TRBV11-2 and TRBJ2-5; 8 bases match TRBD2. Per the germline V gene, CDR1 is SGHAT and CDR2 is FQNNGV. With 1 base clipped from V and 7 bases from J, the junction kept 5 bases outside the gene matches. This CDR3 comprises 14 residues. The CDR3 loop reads CASSLVEGLVTQYF. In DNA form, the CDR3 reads TGTGCCAGCAGCTTAGTGGAGGGACTAGTGACCCAGTACTTC. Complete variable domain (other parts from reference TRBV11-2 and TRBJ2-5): EAGVAQSPRYKIIEKRQSVAFWCNPISGHATLYWYQQILGQGPKLLIQFQNNGVVDDSQLPKDRFSAERLKGVDSTLKIQPAKLEDSAVYLCASSLVEGLVTQYFGPGTRLLVL.

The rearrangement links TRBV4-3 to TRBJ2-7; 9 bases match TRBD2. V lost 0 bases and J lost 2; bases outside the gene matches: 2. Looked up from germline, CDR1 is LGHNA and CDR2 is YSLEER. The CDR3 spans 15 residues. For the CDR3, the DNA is TGCGCCAGCAGCCAAGACCGACTAGCGGCCTACGAGCAGTACTTC. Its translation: CASSQDRLAAYEQYF.

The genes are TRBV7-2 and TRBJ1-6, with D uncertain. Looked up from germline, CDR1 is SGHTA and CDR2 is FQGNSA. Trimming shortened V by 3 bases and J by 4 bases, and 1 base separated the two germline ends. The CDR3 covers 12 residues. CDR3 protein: CASSFYNSPLHF. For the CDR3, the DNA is TGTGCCAGCAGCTTTTATAATTCACCCCTCCACTTT.

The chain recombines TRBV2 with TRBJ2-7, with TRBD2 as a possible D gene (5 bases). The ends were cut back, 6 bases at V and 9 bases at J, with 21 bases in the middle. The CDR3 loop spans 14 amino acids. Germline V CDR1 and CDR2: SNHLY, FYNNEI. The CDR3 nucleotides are TGTGCCAGCAGGAAATCTGGACTTTGGCCCGGGCAGTACTTC. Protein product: CASRKSGLWPGQYF.